What follows is one TCR beta chain and its context. The antigen is unknown. This record comes from a study of shared clonotypes between healthy human individuals. The study, taken as a whole, reports: Only a few donors were included, so the genetic and exposure-history diversity represented was limited. Estimated clonotype richness was generally higher in naive than memory subsets. Several donors held 4.5% to 5% of naive CD4 clonotypes in common.

The table came from immunoSEQ multiplex PCR; TCRdb's copy has only in-frame clones and leaves some out. Here the sample spans some 2,000,000 clones, just under 95% being singletons. Terminally differentiated effector memory CD45RA+ cells were excluded from the naive CD8 cells, which were CD45RO-negative and positively selected for CCR7. The ends were cut back, 8 bases at V and 4 bases at J, with 6 bases in the middle. The CDR3 is made up of 11 amino acids. CDR1 and CDR2 (germline): WSHSY, SAAADI. The clonotype was recovered from a man between 18 and 35 years old in good health. The sequenced sample consisted of naive CD8+ T cells sorted from blood. J is TRBJ2-1 and V is TRBV10-2; D gene ambiguous. CDR3 nucleotide sequence: TGCGCCAGCCTACTTTACAATGAGCAGTTCTTC. Its translation: CASLLYNEQFF.